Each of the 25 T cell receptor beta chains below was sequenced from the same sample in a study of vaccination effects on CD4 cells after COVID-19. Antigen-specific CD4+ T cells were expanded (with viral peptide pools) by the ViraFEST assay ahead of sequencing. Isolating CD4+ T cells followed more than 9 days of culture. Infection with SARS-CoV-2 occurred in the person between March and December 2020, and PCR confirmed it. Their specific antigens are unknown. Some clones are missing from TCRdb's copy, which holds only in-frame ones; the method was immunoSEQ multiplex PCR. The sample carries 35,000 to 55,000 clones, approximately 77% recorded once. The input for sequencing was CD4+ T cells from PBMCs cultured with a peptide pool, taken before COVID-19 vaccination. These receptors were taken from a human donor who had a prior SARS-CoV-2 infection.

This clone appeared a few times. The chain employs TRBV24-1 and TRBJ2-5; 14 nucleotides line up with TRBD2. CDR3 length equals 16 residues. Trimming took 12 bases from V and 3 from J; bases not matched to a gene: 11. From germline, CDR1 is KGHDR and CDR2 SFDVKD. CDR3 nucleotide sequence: TGTGCCGTCAAGGGACCGGGACTAGCGGGAGAAGAGACCCAGTACTTC. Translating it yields CAVKGPGLAGEETQYF.

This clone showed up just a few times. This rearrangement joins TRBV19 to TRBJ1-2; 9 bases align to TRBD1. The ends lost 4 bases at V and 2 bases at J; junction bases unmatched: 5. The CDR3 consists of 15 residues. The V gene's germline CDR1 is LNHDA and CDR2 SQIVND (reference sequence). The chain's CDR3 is CASSTTGTGNYGYTF. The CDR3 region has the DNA TGTGCCAGTAGTACCACTGGGACAGGGAACTATGGCTACACCTTC.

The CDR3 sequence: CASSPLGGIRQPQHF. CDR3 nucleotides: TGTGCCAGCAGTCCTCTGGGGGGTATTCGTCAGCCCCAGCATTTT. The chain is built from TRBV6-5 and TRBJ1-5, with D tentatively TRBD1 (5 bases). Trimming took off 5 bases at V and 6 bases at J, with 17 bases between the two ends. Looked up from germline, CDR1 is MNHEY and CDR2 is SVGAGI. The CDR3 has 15 residues.

The CDR3 loop is CASSPPILRQDNEQFF. Here the CDR3 DNA reads TGTGCCAGCAGCCCACCTATCCTCCGACAGGACAATGAGCAGTTCTTC. The chain is built from TRBV7-9 and TRBJ2-1; D might be TRBD1 (6 bases). The CDR3 contains 16 residues. The V gene's germline CDR1 is SEHNR and CDR2 FQNEAQ (reference sequence). V gave up 5 bases and J gave up 5 bases, with 19 bases separating them.

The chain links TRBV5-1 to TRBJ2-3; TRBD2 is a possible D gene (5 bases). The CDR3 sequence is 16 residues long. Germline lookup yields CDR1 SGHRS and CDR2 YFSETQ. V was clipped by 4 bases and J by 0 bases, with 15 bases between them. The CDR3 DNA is TGCGCCAGCAGCCGCCCCCGCGGGTATAGCACAGATACGCAGTATTTT. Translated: CASSRPRGYSTDTQYF. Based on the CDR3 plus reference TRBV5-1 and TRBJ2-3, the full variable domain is KAGVTQTPRYLIKTRGQQVTLSCSPISGHRSVSWYQQTPGQGLQFLFEYFSETQRNKGNFPGRFSGRQFSNSRSEMNVSTLELGDSALYLCASSRPRGYSTDTQYFGPGTRLTVL.

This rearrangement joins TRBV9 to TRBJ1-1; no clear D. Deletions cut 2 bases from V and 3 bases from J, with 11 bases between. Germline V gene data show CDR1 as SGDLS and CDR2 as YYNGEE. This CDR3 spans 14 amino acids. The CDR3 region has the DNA TGTGCCAGCAGCGTCTCCCAGGACTACACTGAAGCTTTCTTT. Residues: CASSVSQDYTEAFF.

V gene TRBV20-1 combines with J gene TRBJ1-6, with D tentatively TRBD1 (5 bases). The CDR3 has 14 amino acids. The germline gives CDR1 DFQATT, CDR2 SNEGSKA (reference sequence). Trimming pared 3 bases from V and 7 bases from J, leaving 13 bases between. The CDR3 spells CSASYRRGNSPLHF. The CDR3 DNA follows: TGCAGTGCTAGTTACAGGAGAGGGAATTCACCCCTCCACTTT.

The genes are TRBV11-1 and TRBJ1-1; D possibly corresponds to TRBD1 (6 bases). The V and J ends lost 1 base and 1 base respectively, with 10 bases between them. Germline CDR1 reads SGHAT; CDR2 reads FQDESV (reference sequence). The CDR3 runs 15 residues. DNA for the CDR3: TGTGCCAGCAGCTTAGGTCCGGGGGCGAACACTGAAGCTTTCTTT. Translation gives CASSLGPGANTEAFF.

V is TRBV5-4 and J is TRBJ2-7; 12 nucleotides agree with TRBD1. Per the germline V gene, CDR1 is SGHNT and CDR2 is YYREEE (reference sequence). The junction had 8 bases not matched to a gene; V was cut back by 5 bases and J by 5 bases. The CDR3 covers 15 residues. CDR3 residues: CASSSGTGGFNEQYF. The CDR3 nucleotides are TGTGCCAGCAGTTCCGGGACAGGGGGCTTTAACGAGCAGTACTTC.

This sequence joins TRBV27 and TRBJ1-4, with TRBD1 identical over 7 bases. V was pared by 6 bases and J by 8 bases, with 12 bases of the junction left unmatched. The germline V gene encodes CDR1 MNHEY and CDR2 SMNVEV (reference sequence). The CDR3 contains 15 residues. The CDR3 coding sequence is TGTGCCAGCAGAAAACTGACAGGGTGGGGAGAAAAACTGTTTTTT. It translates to CASRKLTGWGEKLFF.

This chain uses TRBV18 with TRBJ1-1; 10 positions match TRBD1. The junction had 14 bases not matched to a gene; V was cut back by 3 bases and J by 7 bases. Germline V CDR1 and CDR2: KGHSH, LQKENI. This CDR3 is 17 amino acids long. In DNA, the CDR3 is TGTGCCAGCTCACCGAGACAGGGGGCGATGGGACTAGGTGAAGCTTTCTTT. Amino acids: CASSPRQGAMGLGEAFF. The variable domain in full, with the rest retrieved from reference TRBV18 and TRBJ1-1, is NAGVMQNPRHLVRRRGQEARLRCSPMKGHSHVYWYRQLPEEGLKFMVYLQKENIIDESGMPKERFSAEFPKEGPSILRIQQVVRGDSAAYFCASSPRQGAMGLGEAFFGQGTRLTVV.

The CDR3 sequence: CASSSNREGSAEAFF. CDR3 DNA sequence: TGTGCCAGCAGTTCCAACAGGGAGGGGAGCGCTGAAGCTTTCTTT. The V gene is TRBV27, the J gene TRBJ1-1, with a tentative D call TRBD1 (6 bases). The CDR3 is 15 amino acids. Between the trimmed V and J ends, which lost 4 bases and 6 bases, there was a span of 18 bases. CDR1 and CDR2 from the germline V gene are MNHEY and SMNVEV (reference sequence).

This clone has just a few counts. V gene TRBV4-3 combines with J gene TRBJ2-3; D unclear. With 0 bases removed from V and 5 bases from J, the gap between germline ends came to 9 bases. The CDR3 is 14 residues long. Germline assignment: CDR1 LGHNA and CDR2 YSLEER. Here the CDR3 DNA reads TGCGCCAGCAGCCAAGAAGGGTTGGAAGATACGCAGTATTTT. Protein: CASSQEGLEDTQYF.

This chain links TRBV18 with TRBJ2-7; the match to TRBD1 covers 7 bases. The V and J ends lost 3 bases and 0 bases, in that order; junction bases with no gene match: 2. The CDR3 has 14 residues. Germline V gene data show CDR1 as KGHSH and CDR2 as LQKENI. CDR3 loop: CASSPGTVSYEQYF. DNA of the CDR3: TGTGCCAGCTCACCCGGGACAGTCTCCTACGAGCAGTACTTC.

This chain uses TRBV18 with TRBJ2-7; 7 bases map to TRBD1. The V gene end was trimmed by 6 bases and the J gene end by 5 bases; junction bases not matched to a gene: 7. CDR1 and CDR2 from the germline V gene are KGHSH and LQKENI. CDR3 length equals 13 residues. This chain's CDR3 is CASSLTGDHEQYF. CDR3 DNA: TGTGCCAGCTCCCTTACAGGGGACCACGAGCAGTACTTC.

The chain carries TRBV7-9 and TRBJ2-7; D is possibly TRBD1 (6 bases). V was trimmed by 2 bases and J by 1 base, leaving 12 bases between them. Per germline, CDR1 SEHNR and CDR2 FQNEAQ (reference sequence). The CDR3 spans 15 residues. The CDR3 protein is CASSLTGFESYEQYF. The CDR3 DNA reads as TGTGCCAGCAGCTTAACAGGGTTTGAGTCCTACGAGCAGTACTTC.

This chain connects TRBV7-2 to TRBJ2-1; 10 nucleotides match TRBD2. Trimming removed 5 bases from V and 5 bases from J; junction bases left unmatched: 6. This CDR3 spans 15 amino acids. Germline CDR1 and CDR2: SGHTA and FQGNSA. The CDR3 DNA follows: TGTGCCAGCAGCCGGGGACTAGCGACGAACAATGAGCAGTTCTTC. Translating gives CASSRGLATNNEQFF.

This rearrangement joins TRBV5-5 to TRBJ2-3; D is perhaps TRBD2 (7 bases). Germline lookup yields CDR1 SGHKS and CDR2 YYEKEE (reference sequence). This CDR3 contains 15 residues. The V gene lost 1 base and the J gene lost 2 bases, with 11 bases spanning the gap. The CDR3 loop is CASSLRGGHTDTQYF. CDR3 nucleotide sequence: TGTGCCAGCAGCTTGAGGGGGGGGCACACAGATACGCAGTATTTT.

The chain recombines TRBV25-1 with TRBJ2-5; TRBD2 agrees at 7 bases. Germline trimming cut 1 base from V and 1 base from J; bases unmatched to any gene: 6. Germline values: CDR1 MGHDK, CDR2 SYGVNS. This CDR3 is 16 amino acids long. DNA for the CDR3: TGTGCCAGCAGTGAATGGGTGACGGGGGGCCAAGAGACCCAGTACTTC. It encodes CASSEWVTGGQETQYF.

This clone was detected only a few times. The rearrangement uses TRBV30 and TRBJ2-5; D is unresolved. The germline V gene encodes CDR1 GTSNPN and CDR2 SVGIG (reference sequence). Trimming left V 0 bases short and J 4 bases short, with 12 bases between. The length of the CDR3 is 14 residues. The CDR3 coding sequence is TGTGCCTGGAGTGTACACTGGAAAGGAGAGACCCAGTACTTC. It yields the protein CAWSVHWKGETQYF. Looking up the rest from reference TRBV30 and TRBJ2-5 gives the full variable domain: SQTIHQWPATLVQPVGSPLSLECTVEGTSNPNLYWYRQAAGRGLQLLFYSVGIGQISSEVPQNLSASRPQDRQFILSSKKLLLSDSGFYLCAWSVHWKGETQYFGPGTRLLVL.

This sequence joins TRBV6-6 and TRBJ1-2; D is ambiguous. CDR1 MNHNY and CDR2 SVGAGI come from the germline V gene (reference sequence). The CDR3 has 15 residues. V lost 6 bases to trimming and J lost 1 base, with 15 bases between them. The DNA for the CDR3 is TGTGCCAGCAGCCAACCGGGCCAGATTAACTATGGCTACACCTTC. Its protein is CASSQPGQINYGYTF.

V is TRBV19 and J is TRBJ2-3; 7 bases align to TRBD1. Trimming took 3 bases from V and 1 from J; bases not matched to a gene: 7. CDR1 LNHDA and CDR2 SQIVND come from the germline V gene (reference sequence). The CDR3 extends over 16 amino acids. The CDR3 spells CASSIRSTGGTDTQYF. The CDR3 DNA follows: TGTGCCAGTAGTATCCGGTCCACAGGGGGCACAGATACGCAGTATTTT.

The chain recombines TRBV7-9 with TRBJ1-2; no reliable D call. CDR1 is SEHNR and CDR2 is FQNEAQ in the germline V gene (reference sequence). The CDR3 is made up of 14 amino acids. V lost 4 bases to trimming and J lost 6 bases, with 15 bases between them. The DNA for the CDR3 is TGTGCCAGCAGCTACAATAGGGAGGAGAATGGCTACACCTTC. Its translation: CASSYNREENGYTF.

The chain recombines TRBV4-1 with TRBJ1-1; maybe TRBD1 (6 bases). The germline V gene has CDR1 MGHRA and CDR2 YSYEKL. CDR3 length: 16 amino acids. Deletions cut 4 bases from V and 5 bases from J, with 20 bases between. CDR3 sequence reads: CASSLSPLRGSTEAFF. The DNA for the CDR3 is TGCGCCAGCAGCCTAAGCCCCCTCAGGGGATCGACTGAAGCTTTCTTT.

CDR3 residues: CASRDVDEDSPLHF. CDR3 sequence (DNA): TGTGCCAGCAGGGACGTTGATGAGGATTCACCCCTCCACTTT. V usage is TRBV21-1 and J usage is TRBJ1-6. TRBV21-1 has pseudogene status. The length of the CDR3 is 14 residues.